Below are 16 T cell receptor beta chains sequenced from a single sample in a study of blood T cells in healthy people across ages. For the second PCR, which ran for 7 to 11 cycles, a sample-barcoded 5' primer and a J-beta primer mix were used. TCRdb reprocessed the 5' RACE reads with MiXCR, giving one entry per CDR3 protein. The sample includes some 760,000 distinct CDR3 sequences, more than 20% of them seen just once. This sample also appeared in a second study, on T cells of mothers and their children.

Sequenced material: blood. The receptors stem from a boy aged 10-17 years in good health.

The CDR3 nucleotides are TGTGCCAGCAGTGAATGGAGGACAGGGGGCATGGATACGCAGTATTTT. Encoded protein: CASSEWRTGGMDTQYF. The chain has TRBV25-1 and TRBJ2-3; 11 bases agree with TRBD1. Germline values: CDR1 MGHDK, CDR2 SYGVNS. V was clipped by 1 base and J by 6 bases; unmatched bases: 6. The CDR3 contains 16 residues.

The gene calls are TRBV27 and TRBJ2-7; D gene unclear. Germline values: CDR1 MNHEY, CDR2 SMNVEV (reference sequence). Trimming cost V 6 bases and J 0 bases, with 9 bases left between them. This CDR3 contains 13 residues. The CDR3 region is CASRAVFSYEQYF. Here the CDR3 DNA reads TGTGCCAGCAGGGCAGTATTCTCCTACGAGCAGTACTTC.

The rearrangement links TRBV7-9 to TRBJ2-5; maybe TRBD2 (5 bases). V lost 2 bases to trimming and J lost 4 bases, with 14 bases between them. This CDR3 is 15 amino acids long. Germline CDR1 SEHNR, CDR2 FQNEAQ (reference sequence). In DNA form, the CDR3 reads TGTGCCAGCAGCTTACGGACTGCCGAGGGAGAGACCCAGTACTTC. This codes for CASSLRTAEGETQYF.

DNA of the CDR3: TGTGCCAGCAGTTTATCTCAGGGTGTGTACGAGCAGTACTTC. Translating gives CASSLSQGVYEQYF. The chain links TRBV12-3 or TRBV12-4 to TRBJ2-7, with D tentatively TRBD1 (5 bases). Trimming took 2 bases from V and 4 from J, leaving 12 bases between them. The length of the CDR3 is 14 residues.

This clonotype was found a few times. The chain is built from TRBV18 and TRBJ2-5; D not resolved. From germline, CDR1 is KGHSH and CDR2 LQKENI. The V and J ends lost 1 base and 2 bases respectively, with 8 bases between them. This CDR3 has 14 amino acids. CDR3: CASSPRGTQETQYF. Here the CDR3 DNA reads TGTGCCAGCTCACCACGAGGCACACAAGAGACCCAGTACTTC.

The CDR3: CSARGAAYTYEQYF. The DNA for the CDR3 is TGCAGTGCTAGAGGGGCAGCGTACACCTACGAGCAGTACTTC. The chain recombines TRBV20-1 with TRBJ2-7; D is unclear. The germline V gene has CDR1 DFQATT and CDR2 SNEGSKA (reference sequence). This CDR3 contains 14 residues. The V and J ends lost 1 base and 2 bases respectively, with 12 bases between them.

With regard to this clonotype: The junction does not match germline at one end; this may be a read error. This sequence joins TRBV5-1 and TRBJ2-2; TRBD2 might be the D (5 bases). The CDR3 loop spans 14 amino acids. CDR1 is SGHRS, CDR2 YFSETQ, per germline. CDR3 sequence reads: CTSSAGLNTGELFF. The CDR3 DNA reads as TGCACCAGCAGCGCCGGACTGAACACCGGGGAGCTGTTTTTT. The entire variable domain, with the rest obtained from reference TRBV5-1 and TRBJ2-2, is as follows: KAGVTQTPRYLIKTRGQQVTLSCSPISGHRSVSWYQQTPGQGLQFLFEYFSETQRNKGNFPGRFSGRQFSNSRSEMNVSTLELGDSALYLCTSSAGLNTGELFFGEGSRLTVL.

This chain joins TRBV20-1 and TRBJ2-7; no firm D call. This CDR3 is 15 amino acids long. V dropped 0 bases and J dropped 0 bases, with 12 bases sitting between them. CDR1 DFQATT and CDR2 SNEGSKA come from the germline V gene (reference sequence). The CDR3 loop is CSARDRWQFSYEQYF. For the CDR3, the DNA is TGCAGTGCTAGAGATCGGTGGCAGTTCTCCTACGAGCAGTACTTC.

In its sample, this clonotype was seen many times. The CDR3 nucleotides read TGTGCCAGCAGTGACCACAGGGGTAGTGCACACGAGCAGTACTTC. It codes for CASSDHRGSAHEQYF. The V and J genes are TRBV25-1 and TRBJ2-7; 7 bases line up with TRBD1. V shed 3 bases, J shed 5 bases, and the junction held 10 bases outside the gene matches. The germline gives CDR1 MGHDK, CDR2 SYGVNS. The length of the CDR3 is 15 residues.

The chain links TRBV4-3 to TRBJ2-1; D may be TRBD1 (5 bases). V was clipped by 1 base and J by 0 bases, with 19 bases between them. Germline V gene data show CDR1 as LGHNA and CDR2 as YSLEER. The CDR3 is made up of 19 amino acids. CDR3 bases: TGCGCCAGCAGCCAAGTAATCTTTCTGTTAGGGGTCTCCTACAATGAGCAGTTCTTC. It is translated as CASSQVIFLLGVSYNEQFF.

J is TRBJ1-2 and V is TRBV29-1; D not certain. Germline CDR1 is SQVTM and CDR2 is ANQGSEA. CDR3 length: 12 amino acids. V lost 1 base, J lost 13 bases, and 16 bases lay in between. The CDR3 sequence: CSVEVGKETPTF. The CDR3 DNA sequence: TGCAGCGTTGAAGTTGGAAAGGAGACACCCACCTTC.

This clonotype was detected only once. The gene calls are TRBV14 and TRBJ2-7, with D perhaps matching TRBD1 (6 bases). Germline V gene data show CDR1 as SGHDN and CDR2 as FVKESK. The CDR3 consists of 15 residues. The ends were cut back, 0 bases at V and 3 bases at J, with 12 bases in the middle. CDR3 bases: TGTGCCAGCAGCCAAGATATACAGGGTGTCTACGAGCAGTACTTC. This encodes CASSQDIQGVYEQYF.

This clonotype has a handful of counts. V gene TRBV6-5 combines with J gene TRBJ2-4; 10 nucleotides match TRBD1. The V and J ends lost 6 bases and 1 base, in that order; junction bases with no gene match: 9. The CDR3 totals 17 residues. Germline assignment: CDR1 MNHEY and CDR2 SVGAGI. CDR3 in amino acids: CASSPDRGLRAKNIQYF. The CDR3 DNA reads TGTGCCAGCAGCCCCGACAGGGGGCTAAGGGCCAAAAACATTCAGTACTTC.

Concerning this clonotype: An end of the junction differs from the germline gene, which may be a read error. The chain uses TRBV7-9 and TRBJ2-5; D assignment may be TRBD1 or TRBD2 (5 bases each). Germline loops: CDR1 SEHNR, CDR2 FQNEAQ (reference sequence). This CDR3 has 16 amino acids. DNA of the CDR3: TGTGTCAGCACCGGACCCCCCGGGACGGATCAAGAGACCCAGTACTTC. Its translation: CVSTGPPGTDQETQYF.

V and J are TRBV27 and TRBJ2-6, with D possibly matching TRBD2 (6 bases). The germline gives CDR1 MNHEY, CDR2 SMNVEV (reference sequence). CDR3 size: 20 residues. V was trimmed by 5 bases and J by 2 bases, leaving 25 bases between them. This chain's CDR3 is CASSPREFKWVLAGANVLTF. CDR3 nucleotides: TGTGCCAGCAGTCCACGGGAGTTTAAGTGGGTGCTGGCTGGGGCCAACGTCCTGACTTTC.

This clonotype was picked up a small number of times. The V gene is TRBV20-1, the J gene TRBJ2-7; D remains unclear. Trimming pared 1 base from V and 2 bases from J, leaving 12 bases between. Germline CDR1 and CDR2: DFQATT and SNEGSKA (reference sequence). The CDR3 loop spans 14 amino acids. The CDR3 sequence: CSARVDPGAYEQYF. The CDR3 DNA reads as TGCAGTGCTAGAGTGGACCCTGGGGCCTACGAGCAGTACTTC.